Listed below are T cell receptor beta chains from one sample, sequenced in a study of blood T cell repertoires in COVID-19. This table comes from immunoSEQ multiplex PCR, and its TCRdb copy is limited to in-frame clones, with some not included. The repertoire consists of about 190,000 clones, with 65% to 80% occurring once and the leading ten covering approximately 15%. Sequencing used peripheral blood. These receptors were collected from a man aged 45 to 65 who had recovered from COVID-19. Each CDR3 is given with its conserved first and last residue. The D gene is left open where the match is weak. A row's size may be missing; if present it is once, few, many or a size class.

>.|TRBJ2-7|many|TRBV28
CASSFPLQYFSDAYEQYF
TGTGCCAGCAGTTTCCCCCTCCAATATTTCAGCGACGCGTACGAGCAGTACTTC
>TRBD2|TRBJ2-2|.|TRBV24-1
CATSERLANVANTGELFF
TGTGCCACCAGTGAAAGACTAGCGAACGTTGCGAACACCGGGGAGCTGTTTTTT
>TRBD1|TRBJ2-1|.|TRBV19
CASSIGQGALVEQFF
TGTGCCAGTAGTATAGGACAGGGGGCATTAGTTGAGCAGTTCTTC
>TRBD1|TRBJ2-6|.|TRBV19
CASSTPRDRGFGANVLTF
TGTGCCAGTAGTACCCCTCGGGACAGGGGTTTTGGGGCCAACGTCCTGACTTTC
>.|TRBJ1-1|.|TRBV6-6
CASSYSLGGVNTEAFF
TGTGCCAGCAGTTACTCGTTGGGGGGGGTGAACACTGAAGCTTTCTTT
>.|TRBJ1-5|few|TRBV19
CASIAERGGEPQHF
TGTGCCAGTATAGCCGAAAGGGGGGGGGAGCCCCAGCATTTT
>TRBD1|TRBJ1-2|.|TRBV10-3
CAIRSGDSYGYTF
TGTGCCATCAGGTCCGGGGACAGCTATGGCTACACCTTC
>TRBD1|TRBJ1-1|.|TRBV27
CASSQTGQGALGTEAFF
TGTGCCAGCAGTCAGACCGGACAGGGGGCCTTGGGCACTGAAGCTTTCTTT
>.|TRBJ2-5|.|TRBV10-3
CAISESGVETQYF
TGTGCCATCAGTGAGTCAGGGGTGGAGACCCAGTACTTC
>TRBD2|TRBJ2-2|once|TRBV19
CASRWGGRTGELFF
TGTGCCAGTCGATGGGGAGGGCGCACCGGGGAGCTGTTTTTT
>.|TRBJ2-1|.|TRBV11-3
CASSLERASYNEQFF
TGTGCCAGCAGCTTGGAGCGGGCCTCCTACAATGAGCAGTTCTTC
>.|TRBJ2-7|.|TRBV29-1
CSVFFGTQLYEQYF
TGCAGCGTTTTCTTCGGGACACAACTCTACGAGCAGTACTTC
>TRBD1|TRBJ1-2|.|TRBV27
CASSLFYRGYGYTF
TGTGCCAGCAGTTTATTTTACAGGGGCTATGGCTACACCTTC
>TRBD1|TRBJ1-4|.|TRBV4-1
CASSHTGATNEKLFF
TGCGCCAGCAGCCACACAGGGGCCACTAATGAAAAACTGTTTTTT
>.|TRBJ1-2|once|TRBV7-3
CASSLTAGFDGYTF
TGTGCCAGCAGCTTAACGGCCGGGTTTGATGGCTACACCTTC
>TRBD2|TRBJ2-1|.|TRBV11-2
CASILGLAGGTEQFF
TGTGCCAGCATCCTGGGACTAGCGGGAGGGACTGAGCAGTTCTTC
>TRBD1|TRBJ2-1|.|TRBV10-3
CAITKGQGYNEQFF
TGTGCCATCACAAAGGGACAGGGCTACAATGAGCAGTTCTTC
>.|TRBJ1-2|.|TRBV28
CASRSLKGFYGYTF
TGTGCCAGCAGGTCCTTGAAGGGGTTCTATGGCTACACCTTC
>.|TRBJ2-2|.|TRBV5-1
CASSLARGTNTGELFF
TGCGCCAGCAGCTTGGCCAGGGGCACGAACACCGGGGAGCTGTTTTTT
>TRBD2|TRBJ2-1|few|TRBV2
CASSATGLADEQFF
TGTGCCAGCAGTGCCACGGGACTAGCAGACGAGCAGTTCTTC
>.|TRBJ1-2|.|TRBV18
CASSPIRTEDYGYTF
TGTGCCAGCTCACCAATTCGGACAGAAGATTATGGCTACACCTTC
>.|TRBJ2-7|.|TRBV6-5
CASSSQSDEQYF
TGTGCCAGCAGTTCCCAGTCCGACGAGCAGTACTTC
>TRBD2|TRBJ2-1|.|TRBV5-4
CASSSGDLYNEQFF
TGTGCCAGCAGTAGCGGGGACCTTTACAATGAGCAGTTCTTC
>.|TRBJ1-3|few|TRBV30
CAWSVSRNSGNTIYF
TGTGCCTGGAGTGTGTCCAGGAACTCTGGAAACACCATATATTTT
>.|TRBJ1-1|.|TRBV7-2
CASSLVGTGYMNTEAFF
TGTGCCAGCAGCTTAGTCGGCACAGGATACATGAACACTGAAGCTTTCTTT
>.|TRBJ2-1|.|TRBV20-1
CSAAYNEQFF
TGCAGTGCCGCCTACAATGAGCAGTTCTTC
>.|TRBJ2-1|.|TRBV4-3
CASSQKLVVNEQFF
TGCGCCAGCAGCCAGAAACTAGTCGTAAATGAGCAGTTCTTC
>TRBD2|TRBJ2-5|.|TRBV7-9
CASSFSLAGSRETQYF
TGTGCCAGCAGCTTTTCACTAGCGGGATCGAGAGAGACCCAGTACTTC
>.|TRBJ2-1|.|TRBV9
CASSATSRNEQFF
TGTGCCAGCAGCGCCACTAGCCGCAATGAGCAGTTCTTC
>.|TRBJ1-1|many|TRBV23-1
CASSQPTLSNSVNRNTEAFF
TGCGCCAGCAGTCAACCTACCCTATCTAACTCCGTTAACAGGAACACTGAAGCTTTCTTT
>.|TRBJ2-3|.|TRBV25-1
CASSGHRGLSTDTQYF
TGTGCCAGCAGTGGTCACAGGGGACTTAGCACAGATACGCAGTATTTT
>TRBD2|TRBJ2-2|.|TRBV5-1
CASSPLAGGTTGELFF
TGCGCCAGCAGCCCCCTAGCGGGGGGGACGACCGGGGAGCTGTTTTTT
>TRBD1|TRBJ1-4|.|TRBV18
CASSTRDRGSNEKLFF
TGTGCCAGCTCAACCCGGGACAGGGGTTCTAATGAAAAACTGTTTTTT
>TRBD1|TRBJ1-4|once|TRBV18
CASSRDRASTNEKLFF
TGTGCCAGCTCACGGGACAGGGCTTCAACTAATGAAAAACTGTTTTTT
>TRBD1|TRBJ2-3|.|TRBV11-2
CASSPDRGLMTDTQYF
TGTGCCAGCAGCCCGGACAGGGGCTTGATGACAGATACGCAGTATTTT
>TRBD1|TRBJ2-7|.|TRBV6-5
CASSYSKTGTHYEQYF
TGTGCCAGCAGTTACTCGAAGACAGGGACGCACTACGAGCAGTACTTC
>TRBD1|TRBJ1-1|.|TRBV29-1
CSVRRGPVDTEAFF
TGCAGCGTACGCAGGGGGCCGGTGGACACTGAAGCTTTCTTT
>TRBD2|TRBJ2-1|.|TRBV18
CASSPSGGDYNEQFF
TGTGCCAGCTCACCTAGCGGGGGAGATTACAATGAGCAGTTCTTC
>.|TRBJ2-2|.|TRBV6-5
CASSLPRDTGELFF
TGTGCCAGCAGCCTCCCCCGGGACACCGGGGAGCTGTTTTTT
>TRBD1|TRBJ2-7|.|TRBV13
CASSLGLGQGSYEQYF
TGTGCCAGCAGCTTAGGCCTCGGACAGGGAAGCTACGAGCAGTACTTC